The 30 T cell receptor beta chains listed next were all sequenced from one sample in a study of blood T cell repertoires in COVID-19. Clones were read by immunoSEQ multiplex PCR, and TCRdb kept only the in-frame ones, dropping some. Among 90,000 to 100,000 clones listed, about 80% were seen once. Specimen: peripheral blood. These receptors all come from an elderly man with acute or convalescent COVID-19.

Here the CDR3 DNA reads TGTGCCAGCAGTGGAGGGGGGGAGCTGTTTTTT. It encodes CASSGGGELFF. The rearrangement links TRBV2 to TRBJ2-2; D possibly corresponds to TRBD2 (5 bases). Per the germline V gene, CDR1 is SNHLY and CDR2 is FYNNEI. The CDR3 contains 11 residues. V was pared by 4 bases and J by 8 bases, with 5 bases between.

The chain links TRBV11-2 to TRBJ2-1, with 9 nucleotides matching TRBD2. This CDR3 contains 15 residues. CDR1 and CDR2 from the germline V gene are SGHAT and FQNNGV. After removal of 3 bases from V and 8 bases from J, the junction contained 8 bases not matched to a gene. The CDR3 spells CASSLISGSRDEQFF. CDR3 sequence (DNA): TGTGCCAGCAGCTTGATTAGCGGGAGTAGGGATGAGCAGTTCTTC.

This rearrangement joins TRBV12-3 or TRBV12-4 to TRBJ2-7; D might be TRBD2 (6 bases). V was shortened by 8 bases and J by 0 bases, with 11 bases between the two germline ends. This CDR3 has 13 residues. CDR3 sequence reads: CASRGTYSYEQYF. DNA of the CDR3: TGTGCCAGCCGGGGGACGTACTCCTACGAGCAGTACTTC.

This chain uses TRBV29-1 with TRBJ1-1; D unclear. V lost 7 bases and J lost 2, with 11 bases in between. The CDR3 runs 12 residues. Germline values: CDR1 SQVTM, CDR2 ANQGSEA. The CDR3 is CSAGGHNTEAFF. CDR3 DNA: TGCAGCGCCGGTGGGCATAACACTGAAGCTTTCTTT.

The chain combines TRBV6-1 with TRBJ2-7; a weak D match, TRBD1 (5 bases). This CDR3 contains 10 residues. From germline, CDR1 is MNHNS and CDR2 SASEGT. The V end was cut by 8 bases, the J end by 6 bases, with 8 bases between. CDR3 in DNA: TGTGCCAGCGGCACAGGCGAGCAGTACTTC. This gives the protein CASGTGEQYF.

This chain links TRBV5-1 with TRBJ2-5, with TRBD2 identical over 14 bases. The CDR3 consists of 16 residues. V trimming: 4 bases; J trimming: 2 bases; junction bases outside the gene matches: 4. Germline V lookup: CDR1 SGHRS, CDR2 YFSETQ. CDR3 residues: CASSPGLAGGQETQYF. The CDR3 DNA reads TGCGCCAGCAGCCCCGGACTAGCGGGGGGACAAGAGACCCAGTACTTC.

The rearrangement uses TRBV5-1 and TRBJ2-5, with TRBD2 matching over 9 bases. The V and J ends lost 4 bases and 1 base, in that order; junction bases with no gene match: 5. Per germline, CDR1 SGHRS and CDR2 YFSETQ. This CDR3 has 15 residues. The CDR3 spells CASSAGGGGQETQYF. CDR3 DNA sequence: TGCGCCAGCAGCGCGGGAGGGGGGGGCCAAGAGACCCAGTACTTC. Full variable domain (rest looked up from reference TRBV5-1 and TRBJ2-5): KAGVTQTPRYLIKTRGQQVTLSCSPISGHRSVSWYQQTPGQGLQFLFEYFSETQRNKGNFPGRFSGRQFSNSRSEMNVSTLELGDSALYLCASSAGGGGQETQYFGPGTRLLVL.

The chain combines TRBV2 with TRBJ1-1; possibly TRBD1 for D (6 bases). The germline gives CDR1 SNHLY, CDR2 FYNNEI. The length of the CDR3 is 18 residues. Trimming shortened V by 0 bases and J by 4 bases, and 21 bases separated the two germline ends. CDR3 region: CASSEARGQGEMRTEAFF. The CDR3 DNA is TGTGCCAGCAGTGAAGCGCGGGGGCAGGGTGAGATGCGCACTGAAGCTTTCTTT.

This clone was counted once. The CDR3 nucleotides read TGTGCCAGCTCACCGACCCCGTCGGGGGGTGGAAACACCATATATTTT. It is translated as CASSPTPSGGGNTIYF. V gene TRBV18 combines with J gene TRBJ1-3; maybe TRBD1 (5 bases). Germline V gives CDR1 KGHSH, CDR2 LQKENI. The CDR3 spans 16 residues. With 3 bases removed from V and 3 bases from J, the gap between germline ends came to 15 bases.

The chain couples TRBV30 to TRBJ1-3; 8 bases line up with TRBD1. Trimming removed 4 bases from V and 1 base from J; junction bases left unmatched: 3. The germline CDR1 and CDR2 sequences are GTSNPN and SVGIG (reference sequence). This CDR3 comprises 14 residues. CDR3 in amino acids: CAWTGDRSGNTIYF. CDR3 nucleotides: TGTGCCTGGACCGGGGACAGGTCTGGAAACACCATATATTTT. The full variable domain, its missing parts supplied by reference TRBV30 and TRBJ1-3, is SQTIHQWPATLVQPVGSPLSLECTVEGTSNPNLYWYRQAAGRGLQLLFYSVGIGQISSEVPQNLSASRPQDRQFILSSKKLLLSDSGFYLCAWTGDRSGNTIYFGEGSWLTVV.

This sequence joins TRBV7-6 and TRBJ2-1, with TRBD2 matching over 7 bases. The CDR3 is made up of 16 amino acids. The V gene end was trimmed by 3 bases and the J gene end by 4 bases; junction bases not matched to a gene: 9. Per germline, CDR1 SGHVS and CDR2 FNYEAQ. The CDR3 protein is CASSLAAGELYNEQFF. CDR3 coding DNA: TGTGCCAGCAGCTTGGCGGCGGGGGAACTATACAATGAGCAGTTCTTC.

In nucleotides, the CDR3 is TGTGCCAGCAGCCTCGGGGGGGGCTTGAATCAGCCCCAGCATTTT. Amino acids: CASSLGGGLNQPQHF. The chain recombines TRBV13 with TRBJ1-5, with D possibly being TRBD1 (6 bases). Germline CDR1 and CDR2: PRHDT and FYEKMQ (reference sequence). Trimming stripped 5 bases from V and 4 bases from J, with 15 bases between. This CDR3 comprises 15 residues.

V usage is TRBV11-3 and J usage is TRBJ2-2, with 11 bases fitting TRBD1. Germline V lookup: CDR1 SGHNT, CDR2 YENEEA. CDR3 length equals 16 residues. Germline trimming cut 1 base from V and 5 bases from J; bases unmatched to any gene: 3. The CDR3: CASSLGDRGNTGELFF. CDR3 nucleotide sequence: TGTGCCAGCAGCTTAGGGGACAGGGGGAATACCGGGGAGCTGTTTTTT.

CDR3 amino acids: CASSLEPKGMNTEAFF. As DNA, the CDR3 is TGCGCCAGCAGCTTGGAGCCCAAGGGGATGAACACTGAAGCTTTCTTT. The J gene is TRBJ1-1, the V gene TRBV5-1; tentatively, D is TRBD1 (5 bases). The CDR3 totals 16 residues. Trimming removed 0 bases from V and 0 bases from J, with 12 bases in between. Germline V lookup: CDR1 SGHRS, CDR2 YFSETQ.

V usage is TRBV28 and J usage is TRBJ2-7, with D possibly TRBD2 on 5 matching bases. Between the trimmed V and J ends, which lost 4 bases and 3 bases, there was a span of 16 bases. The CDR3 is 15 amino acids. The V gene's germline CDR1 is MDHEN and CDR2 SYDVKM. As DNA, the CDR3 is TGTGCCAGCAGTTCCCCATCAAGCGGCGACTACGAGCAGTACTTC. Amino acids: CASSSPSSGDYEQYF.

The chain combines TRBV12-5 with TRBJ2-2, with D hard to call. Germline assignment: CDR1 LGHNT and CDR2 FRNRAP. The CDR3 has 11 amino acids. Between the trimmed V and J ends, which lost 10 bases and 3 bases, there was a span of 6 bases. The CDR3 region is CATVDTGELFF. The DNA of the CDR3 is TGTGCTACCGTTGACACCGGGGAGCTGTTTTTT.

This clone has a single count. The J gene is TRBJ1-5, the V gene TRBV5-1, with 7 bases identical to TRBD1. Trimming took 0 bases from V and 2 from J; bases not matched to a gene: 2. The CDR3 sequence is 15 residues long. Germline V CDR1 and CDR2: SGHRS, YFSETQ. CDR3 protein: CASSLEGTGNQPQHF. The CDR3 region has the DNA TGCGCCAGCAGCTTGGAGGGGACAGGCAATCAGCCCCAGCATTTT. Supplemented by reference TRBV5-1 and TRBJ1-5, the full variable domain reads KAGVTQTPRYLIKTRGQQVTLSCSPISGHRSVSWYQQTPGQGLQFLFEYFSETQRNKGNFPGRFSGRQFSNSRSEMNVSTLELGDSALYLCASSLEGTGNQPQHFGDGTRLSIL.

This chain links TRBV9 with TRBJ2-5; 11 positions match TRBD1. After removal of 4 bases from V and 4 bases from J, the junction contained 6 bases not matched to a gene. The V gene's germline CDR1 is SGDLS and CDR2 YYNGEE. The CDR3 contains 15 residues. This CDR3 is CASSPRTGGGETQYF. The CDR3 DNA sequence: TGTGCCAGCAGCCCGCGGACAGGGGGCGGAGAGACCCAGTACTTC. The complete variable domain, with remaining parts taken from reference TRBV9 and TRBJ2-5, reads DSGVTQTPKHLITATGQRVTLRCSPRSGDLSVYWYQQSLDQGLQFLIQYYNGEERAKGNILERFSAQQFPDLHSELNLSSLELGDSALYFCASSPRTGGGETQYFGPGTRLLVL.

The rearrangement links TRBV30 to TRBJ2-4, with D maybe TRBD1 (6 bases). This CDR3 contains 13 residues. Per the germline V gene, CDR1 is GTSNPN and CDR2 is SVGIG (reference sequence). Trimming removed 0 bases at V and 4 bases at J, with 7 bases between. In nucleotides, the CDR3 is TGTGCCTGGAGTGTACAGGGAAAAAACATTCAGTACTTC. Protein sequence: CAWSVQGKNIQYF.

V usage is TRBV27 and J usage is TRBJ2-7; D possibly corresponds to TRBD1 (6 bases). The CDR3 length is 12 residues. V lost 6 bases and J lost 5, with 11 bases in between. Germline lookup yields CDR1 MNHEY and CDR2 SMNVEV (reference sequence). The CDR3 bases are TGTGCCAGCAGACAGGGACGGCACGAGCAGTACTTC. It codes for CASRQGRHEQYF.

This clone was detected a few times. The gene calls are TRBV28 and TRBJ2-7, with 10 bases identical to TRBD2. With V trimmed by 5 bases and J by 4 bases, 8 bases remained unmatched. The CDR3 is 15 amino acids. Germline V gives CDR1 MDHEN, CDR2 SYDVKM. CDR3 loop: CASSDPSGSPYEQYF. The CDR3 DNA is TGTGCCAGCAGTGACCCTAGCGGGAGTCCTTACGAGCAGTACTTC.

This clone was recorded a few times. The V call is TRBV30, the J call TRBJ1-6; TRBD1 matches at 10 bases. Germline V CDR1 and CDR2: GTSNPN, SVGIG (reference sequence). The CDR3 is made up of 14 amino acids. The trim removed 5 bases at V and 10 bases at J, leaving 8 bases unmatched. CDR3 sequence: CAWLTGDRGSPLHF. The CDR3 DNA reads TGTGCCTGGCTTACGGGGGACAGGGGCTCACCCCTCCACTTT.

This sequence joins TRBV5-8 and TRBJ2-3; no clear D gene. From germline, CDR1 is SGHTS and CDR2 YDEGEE. Deletions cut 0 bases from V and 4 bases from J, with 9 bases between. CDR3 length: 14 amino acids. CDR3 coding DNA: TGTGCCAGCAGCTTGGGGTCTCGAGCAGATACGCAGTATTTT. As protein: CASSLGSRADTQYF.

The gene calls are TRBV5-5 and TRBJ2-7; 9 bases match TRBD1. V was pared by 4 bases and J by 2 bases, with 7 bases of the junction left unmatched. From germline, CDR1 is SGHKS and CDR2 YYEKEE (reference sequence). This CDR3 has 15 amino acids. The CDR3 nucleotides read TGTGCCAGCAGCATGGGATGGGACAGGGCCTACGAGCAGTACTTC. The encoded protein is CASSMGWDRAYEQYF.

The V gene is TRBV9, the J gene TRBJ2-5; the match to TRBD1 covers 11 bases. Germline loops: CDR1 SGDLS, CDR2 YYNGEE. The CDR3 length is 16 residues. The V gene end was trimmed by 0 bases and the J gene end by 5 bases; junction bases not matched to a gene: 6. The CDR3 region is CASSVGTGGVEETQYF. CDR3 nucleotide sequence: TGTGCCAGCAGCGTAGGGACAGGGGGCGTTGAGGAGACCCAGTACTTC.

The chain has TRBV5-5 and TRBJ1-5, with D unresolved. The CDR3 consists of 14 residues. The V gene lost 4 bases and the J gene lost 0 bases, with 8 bases spanning the gap. Per germline, CDR1 SGHKS and CDR2 YYEKEE (reference sequence). The DNA for the CDR3 is TGTGCCAGCAGCCCGGGGAATAGCAATCAGCCCCAGCATTTT. Residues: CASSPGNSNQPQHF. The full variable domain, with the rest looked up from reference TRBV5-5 and TRBJ1-5, is DAGVTQSPTHLIKTRGQQVTLRCSPISGHKSVSWYQQVLGQGPQFIFQYYEKEERGRGNFPDRFSARQFPNYSSELNVNALLLGDSALYLCASSPGNSNQPQHFGDGTRLSIL.

This rearrangement joins TRBV2 to TRBJ2-5, with D perhaps TRBD1 (6 bases). The CDR3 is 14 amino acids. Germline loops: CDR1 SNHLY, CDR2 FYNNEI. Trimming removed 4 bases from V and 1 base from J, with 10 bases in between. The CDR3 DNA sequence: TGTGCCAGCAGTGTAGAACAGGGCCAAGAGACCCAGTACTTC. This translates into CASSVEQGQETQYF.

This chain uses TRBV7-2 with TRBJ1-5; 7 bases line up with TRBD1. The V and J ends lost 4 bases and 0 bases, in that order; junction bases with no gene match: 6. The germline V gene has CDR1 SGHTA and CDR2 FQGNSA. This CDR3 contains 16 residues. CDR3 sequence (DNA): TGTGCCAGCAGCTCACAGGGGAGGTATAGCAATCAGCCCCAGCATTTT. As protein: CASSSQGRYSNQPQHF.

This chain links TRBV11-3 with TRBJ2-5, with TRBD1 matching 8 bases. Per germline, CDR1 SGHNT and CDR2 YENEEA. Losses at the gene ends were 4 bases for V and 3 bases for J; bases not matched to a gene: 4. This CDR3 comprises 14 residues. The CDR3 bases are TGTGCCAGCAGCTCCTCGGACAGGGAAGAGACCCAGTACTTC. Residues: CASSSSDREETQYF.

The chain combines TRBV4-1 with TRBJ2-3; 10 positions match TRBD2. The V gene's germline CDR1 is MGHRA and CDR2 YSYEKL. V trimming: 1 base; J trimming: 8 bases; junction bases outside the gene matches: 12. The length of the CDR3 is 17 residues. In nucleotides, the CDR3 is TGCGCCAGCAGCCAAGTCCTGACTCCTAGCGGGAGTCGTACGCAGTATTTT. This gives the protein CASSQVLTPSGSRTQYF.